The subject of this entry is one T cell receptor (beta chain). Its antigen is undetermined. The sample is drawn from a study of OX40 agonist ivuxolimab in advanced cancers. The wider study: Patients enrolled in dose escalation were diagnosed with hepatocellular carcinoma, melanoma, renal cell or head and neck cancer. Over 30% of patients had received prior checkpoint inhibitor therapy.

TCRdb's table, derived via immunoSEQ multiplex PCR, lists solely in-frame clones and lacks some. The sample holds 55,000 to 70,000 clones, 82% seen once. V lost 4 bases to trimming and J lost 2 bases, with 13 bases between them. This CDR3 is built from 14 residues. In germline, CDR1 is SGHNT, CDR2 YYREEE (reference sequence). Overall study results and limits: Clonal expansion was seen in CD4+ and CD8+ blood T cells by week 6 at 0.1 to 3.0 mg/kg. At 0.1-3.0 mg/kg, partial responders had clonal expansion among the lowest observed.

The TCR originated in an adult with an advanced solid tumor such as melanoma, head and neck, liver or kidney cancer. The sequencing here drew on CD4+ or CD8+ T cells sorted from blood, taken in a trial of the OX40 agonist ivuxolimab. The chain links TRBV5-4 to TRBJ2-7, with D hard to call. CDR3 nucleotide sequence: TGTGCCAGCAGCCCAGCCTATGGTGCCTACGAGCAGTACTTC. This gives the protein CASSPAYGAYEQYF.